This TCR beta chain came from a study of shared clonotypes between healthy human individuals. General study points: Compared with memory subsets, naive subsets generally had larger estimated richness.

Authors' analysis steps: Sequence data from immunoSEQ were junction-only and lacked quality scores; consequently, filtering differed. Assay used: immunoSEQ multiplex PCR; TCRdb lists only in-frame clones, some missing. V, J and clone size derive from that table, while D and trimming were established from the DNA sequence. The sample consists of approximately 110,000 clones, around 71% of them appearing once. A word on this clone: The antigen is unknown.

Sample: memory CD8+ T cells sorted from blood. Subset here: CD45RO+ cells pooled with CCR7-negative TemRA cells. This clonotype originated in a woman in her 30s in good health.

CDR3 region: CASSLGLNEKLFF. CDR3 DNA: TGCGCCAGCAGCTTGGGCTTAAATGAAAAACTGTTTTTT. The gene calls are TRBV5-1 and TRBJ1-4; D is unresolved. Trimming shortened V by 0 bases and J by 5 bases, and 5 bases separated the two germline ends. The CDR3 is made up of 13 amino acids. The germline CDR1 and CDR2 sequences are SGHRS and YFSETQ.